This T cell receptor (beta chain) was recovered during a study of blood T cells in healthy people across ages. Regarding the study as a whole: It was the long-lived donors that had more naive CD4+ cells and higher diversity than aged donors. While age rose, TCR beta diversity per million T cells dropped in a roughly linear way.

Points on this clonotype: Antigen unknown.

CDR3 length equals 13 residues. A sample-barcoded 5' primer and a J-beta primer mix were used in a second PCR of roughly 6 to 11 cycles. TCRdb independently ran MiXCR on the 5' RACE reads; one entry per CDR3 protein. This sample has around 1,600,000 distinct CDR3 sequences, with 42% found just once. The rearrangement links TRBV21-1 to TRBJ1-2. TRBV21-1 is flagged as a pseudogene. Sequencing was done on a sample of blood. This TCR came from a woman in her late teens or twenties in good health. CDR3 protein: CASSAPGTQGYTF. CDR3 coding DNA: TGTGCCAGCAGCGCCCCCGGGACTCAGGGCTACACCTTC.